The clone carrying this TCR beta chain was recorded a few times. Antigen unknown. This sample was taken from a study of response to subunit inactivated influenza vaccine. Study observations and caveats: Few additional T cells are recruited per seasonal influenza vaccination, authors suggested.

V lost 5 bases and J 5 bases, leaving 15 bases between the germline ends. Per germline, CDR1 SGHTA and CDR2 FQGNSA. The CDR3 is 14 amino acids. TCRdb re-called the RT-PCR reads with MiXCR, one entry per CDR3 protein. The sample contains roughly 170,000 distinct CDR3 sequences, around 9% of which appear only once. The receptor's source is a man aged 50-59 years who received an inactivated influenza vaccine. The material sequenced was non-naive T cells sorted from PBMCs, taken on the day of vaccination. The V and J genes are TRBV7-2 and TRBJ2-5, with D uncertain. The CDR3 protein is CASSKYSLEETQYF. The CDR3 DNA sequence: TGTGCCAGCAGCAAGTACAGCCTGGAGGAGACCCAGTACTTC. The full variable domain, with the rest looked up from reference TRBV7-2 and TRBJ2-5, is GAGVSQSPSNKVTEKGKDVELRCDPISGHTALYWYRQSLGQGLEFLIYFQGNSAPDKSGLPSDRFSAERTGGSVSTLTIQRTQQEDSAVYLCASSKYSLEETQYFGPGTRLLVL.